These 31 T cell receptor beta chains were all obtained from the same sample, sequenced in a study of cytomegalovirus exposure and HLA in healthy donors. PCR amplification relied on 60 Vbeta primers (plus 13 Jbeta primers). Clones were read by immunoSEQ multiplex PCR, and TCRdb kept only the in-frame ones, dropping some. The sample carries approximately 210,000 clones, over 80% recorded once. The sample was PBMCs. These receptors were collected from a man between 35 and 55 years old in good health and CMV-seropositive.

The J gene is TRBJ2-3, the V gene TRBV16; D is undetermined. CDR3 length equals 13 residues. The V gene's germline CDR1 is KGHSY and CDR2 FQNENV. V gave up 4 bases and J gave up 0 bases, with 5 bases separating them. CDR3 nucleotide sequence: TGTGCCAGCAGCCCACAAAGCACAGATACGCAGTATTTT. This sequence encodes CASSPQSTDTQYF.

This clone was detected only once. The V call is TRBV28, the J call TRBJ1-2; D is perhaps TRBD1 (5 bases). The CDR3 consists of 14 residues. Per the germline V gene, CDR1 is MDHEN and CDR2 is SYDVKM. With 7 bases removed from V and 0 bases from J, the gap between germline ends came to 12 bases. The CDR3 is CASKGVDPNYGYTF. CDR3 bases: TGTGCCAGCAAAGGGGTGGATCCTAACTATGGCTACACCTTC.

This clone was seen a single time. The CDR3 here is CASSRGDSGANVLTF. CDR3 nucleotides: TGTGCCAGCAGCCGGGGGGACTCTGGGGCCAACGTCCTGACTTTC. The rearrangement uses TRBV7-2 and TRBJ2-6, with 7 nucleotides matching TRBD2. The ends lost 5 bases at V and 0 bases at J; junction bases unmatched: 1. The CDR3 has 15 residues. The germline V gene encodes CDR1 SGHTA and CDR2 FQGNSA.

J is TRBJ2-2 and V is TRBV5-1, with TRBD1 matching 11 bases. The germline V gene has CDR1 SGHRS and CDR2 YFSETQ. The junction had 5 bases not matched to a gene; V was cut back by 5 bases and J by 5 bases. This CDR3 is built from 15 residues. The CDR3 spells CASSPGTGGTGELFF. CDR3 nucleotide sequence: TGCGCCAGCAGTCCCGGGACAGGGGGGACCGGGGAGCTGTTTTTT.

This chain links TRBV4-1 with TRBJ2-1; TRBD2 aligns across 7 bases. With 3 bases clipped from V and 4 bases from J, the junction kept 12 bases outside the gene matches. Germline V gene sequence: CDR1 MGHRA, CDR2 YSYEKL. CDR3 length: 17 residues. CDR3 nucleotides: TGCGCCAGCAGCCACCTGTCTCTAGCGGAAAATTACAATGAGCAGTTCTTC. Translation gives CASSHLSLAENYNEQFF.

The chain recombines TRBV6-6 with TRBJ2-1, with D possibly TRBD1 on 6 matching bases. The germline CDR1 and CDR2 sequences are MNHNY and SVGAGI (reference sequence). Trimming cost V 5 bases and J 2 bases, with 10 bases left between them. The CDR3 is 14 amino acids. The CDR3: CASSQGGTYNEQFF. The CDR3 DNA follows: TGTGCCAGCAGTCAAGGGGGAACCTACAATGAGCAGTTCTTC.

The V and J genes are TRBV28 and TRBJ1-1, with 7 positions matching TRBD1. V was clipped by 6 bases and J by 3 bases; unmatched bases: 7. The CDR3 covers 14 residues. The germline CDR1 and CDR2 sequences are MDHEN and SYDVKM. For the CDR3, the DNA is TGTGCCAGCAGCCGAGGGGGCGTAGACACTGAAGCTTTCTTT. This gives the protein CASSRGGVDTEAFF.

This rearrangement joins TRBV7-6 to TRBJ1-5; the match to TRBD1 covers 10 bases. Germline-derived CDR1 and CDR2 are SGHVS and FNYEAQ. J gave up 6 bases and V 4 bases, and 6 bases lay outside the gene matches. There are 15 residues in the CDR3. CDR3 in amino acids: CASSWGQGNGQPQHF. CDR3 DNA sequence: TGTGCCAGCAGCTGGGGACAGGGGAACGGTCAGCCCCAGCATTTT.

The chain employs TRBV6-5 and TRBJ1-4, with 7 bases lining up with TRBD1. CDR1 is MNHEY and CDR2 is SVGAGI in the germline V gene. This CDR3 has 14 amino acids. With V trimmed by 6 bases and J by 6 bases, 7 bases remained unmatched. The CDR3 region has the DNA TGTGCCAGCAGGTACAGGGGCGGAGATGAAAAACTGTTTTTT. Its protein is CASRYRGGDEKLFF.

This sequence joins TRBV5-1 and TRBJ2-7, with 9 bases fitting TRBD1. The CDR3 runs 16 residues. Trimming at V came to 0 bases and at J to 2 bases, leaving 6 bases not matched to a gene. Germline CDR1 reads SGHRS; CDR2 reads YFSETQ. The CDR3 is CASSLARDRDTYEQYF. CDR3 DNA: TGCGCCAGCAGCTTGGCCCGGGACAGGGACACCTACGAGCAGTACTTC.

This clone occurred a few times. The chain combines TRBV5-1 with TRBJ2-6; no clear D. This CDR3 has 15 residues. CDR1 is SGHRS and CDR2 is YFSETQ in the germline V gene. The ends were cut back, 4 bases at V and 2 bases at J, with 10 bases in the middle. This CDR3 is CASSPNEPGANVLTF. The CDR3 DNA follows: TGCGCCAGCAGCCCCAATGAGCCTGGGGCCAACGTCCTGACTTTC.

This chain links TRBV5-6 with TRBJ1-5; 9 nucleotides line up with TRBD1. Germline loops: CDR1 SGHDT, CDR2 YYEEEE. V shed 1 base, J shed 3 bases, and the junction held 5 bases outside the gene matches. The CDR3 extends over 16 amino acids. The CDR3 region is CASSLWRTGDNQPQHF. The CDR3 DNA reads TGTGCCAGCAGCTTGTGGAGGACAGGGGACAATCAGCCCCAGCATTTT. The whole variable domain, filled in from reference TRBV5-6 and TRBJ1-5, reads DAGVTQSPTHLIKTRGQQVTLRCSPKSGHDTVSWYQQALGQGPQFIFQYYEEEERQRGNFPDRFSGHQFPNYSSELNVNALLLGDSALYLCASSLWRTGDNQPQHFGDGTRLSIL.

V usage is TRBV6-6 and J usage is TRBJ2-3, with a weak D call TRBD2 (6 bases). This CDR3 has 16 amino acids. Per the germline V gene, CDR1 is MNHNY and CDR2 is SVGAGI (reference sequence). Trimming took 2 bases from V and 0 from J, leaving 12 bases between them. The chain's CDR3 is CASSYATGDSTDTQYF. As DNA, the CDR3 is TGTGCCAGCAGTTACGCCACGGGGGATAGCACAGATACGCAGTATTTT.

V is TRBV9 and J is TRBJ2-2; the match to TRBD2 covers 11 bases. Trimming took 2 bases from V and 3 from J; bases not matched to a gene: 3. From germline, CDR1 is SGDLS and CDR2 YYNGEE. The CDR3 is 16 amino acids. In nucleotides, the CDR3 is TGTGCCAGCAGCGTTAGCGGGAGGGCCGACACCGGGGAGCTGTTTTTT. This gives the protein CASSVSGRADTGELFF.

Remarks on this clone: The junction shows a germline mismatch at one end, possibly a read error. Other DNA sequences in this sample translate to the same CDR3. The V gene is TRBV30, the J gene TRBJ2-3; 9 bases map to TRBD2. The germline V gene has CDR1 GTSNPN and CDR2 SVGIG (reference sequence). There are 15 residues in the CDR3. The CDR3 sequence is CAWSVAAGGTDTQYF. The DNA of the CDR3 is TGTGCCTGGAGTGTCGCAGCGGGAGGCACGGATACGCAGTATTTT.

The chain couples TRBV27 to TRBJ2-7; D might be TRBD1 (5 bases). The germline V and J ends were trimmed by 5 bases and 2 bases, with 13 bases remaining between them. The CDR3 is 14 residues long. The germline gives CDR1 MNHEY, CDR2 SMNVEV (reference sequence). The CDR3 DNA is TGTGCCAGCAGTCCCCTGACAGAAACCTACGAGCAGTACTTC. Protein sequence: CASSPLTETYEQYF.

This chain joins TRBV27 and TRBJ2-6, with D possibly TRBD1 on 5 matching bases. The CDR3 contains 17 residues. Germline CDR1 MNHEY, CDR2 SMNVEV (reference sequence). With 2 bases removed from V and 4 bases from J, the gap between germline ends came to 15 bases. The CDR3 reads CASSLQGRVWGANVLTF. The CDR3 DNA is TGTGCCAGCAGTTTACAGGGCCGGGTCTGGGGGGCCAACGTCCTGACTTTC.

This chain connects TRBV12-5 to TRBJ1-5, with 7 positions matching TRBD1. Germline CDR1 reads LGHNT; CDR2 reads FRNRAP. With 6 bases clipped from V and 7 bases from J, the junction kept 12 bases outside the gene matches. CDR3 length: 15 residues. Here the CDR3 DNA reads TGTGCTAGTGGACCCGACAGGGTTGTTAACCAGCCCCAGCATTTT. It codes for CASGPDRVVNQPQHF.

This chain connects TRBV7-2 to TRBJ1-2; D perhaps matches TRBD1 (5 bases). Germline CDR1 reads SGHTA; CDR2 reads FQGNSA. This CDR3 is 12 amino acids long. Trimming shortened V by 4 bases and J by 8 bases, and 11 bases separated the two germline ends. The CDR3 loop is CASSYSGSGYTF. The DNA for the CDR3 is TGTGCCAGCAGCTACTCAGGGTCCGGCTACACCTTC.

The chain couples TRBV19 to TRBJ1-4; 7 nucleotides align to TRBD1. The V gene's germline CDR1 is LNHDA and CDR2 SQIVND (reference sequence). This CDR3 comprises 12 residues. The ends lost 6 bases at V and 11 bases at J; junction bases unmatched: 6. CDR3 amino acids: CASRGDRAKLFF. CDR3 DNA sequence: TGTGCCAGTAGAGGCGACAGGGCCAAACTGTTTTTT.

The chain couples TRBV27 to TRBJ2-1, with TRBD2 identical over 8 bases. This CDR3 comprises 17 residues. Looked up from germline, CDR1 is MNHEY and CDR2 is SMNVEV (reference sequence). With 2 bases clipped from V and 5 bases from J, the junction kept 11 bases outside the gene matches. Written as DNA, the CDR3 is TGTGCCAGCAGTTTAGGCACCGGGACTAGAGGTCACAATGAGCAGTTCTTC. Residues: CASSLGTGTRGHNEQFF.

The rearrangement joins TRBV6-6 to TRBJ1-5; tentative D call: TRBD1 (6 bases). The ends were cut back, 5 bases at V and 4 bases at J, with 12 bases in the middle. Germline V gives CDR1 MNHNY, CDR2 SVGAGI (reference sequence). There are 14 residues in the CDR3. The CDR3 here is CASSLTGWNQPQHF. DNA of the CDR3: TGTGCCAGCAGTCTAACAGGGTGGAATCAGCCCCAGCATTTT.

The rearrangement uses TRBV5-1 and TRBJ2-1; 11 bases are shared with TRBD2. CDR1 SGHRS and CDR2 YFSETQ come from the germline V gene. Trimming removed 4 bases from V and 6 bases from J; junction bases left unmatched: 15. This CDR3 spans 18 amino acids. CDR3 nucleotides: TGCGCCAGCAGCCCCGCACCGATCACTAGCGGGAGAATCAATGAGCAGTTCTTC. It encodes CASSPAPITSGRINEQFF.

The chain is built from TRBV2 and TRBJ2-7, with 8 positions matching TRBD1. The CDR3 spans 13 residues. J gave up 4 bases and V 6 bases, and 5 bases lay outside the gene matches. Germline V CDR1 and CDR2: SNHLY, FYNNEI. CDR3 DNA sequence: TGTGCCAGCAGAGGGACAGGATCTTACGAGCAGTACTTC. Translated, it gives CASRGTGSYEQYF.

The rearrangement joins TRBV19 to TRBJ2-7; no firm D call. The CDR3 spans 14 residues. Trimming took 10 bases from V and 2 from J, leaving 18 bases between them. Germline values: CDR1 LNHDA, CDR2 SQIVND (reference sequence). This chain's CDR3 is CAKAGWRRAYEQYV. DNA for the CDR3: TGTGCCAAAGCCGGCTGGCGGCGCGCCTACGAGCAGTACGTC.

V and J are TRBV6-5 and TRBJ1-5; possible D gene TRBD1, 6 bases. The CDR3 has 13 amino acids. Germline V gene data show CDR1 as MNHEY and CDR2 as SVGAGI. The ends were cut back, 4 bases at V and 6 bases at J, with 10 bases in the middle. The CDR3 protein is CASSSQGFQPQHF. The CDR3, as DNA: TGTGCCAGCAGTTCCCAGGGGTTTCAGCCCCAGCATTTT.

V and J are TRBV5-1 and TRBJ2-5; 7 bases align to TRBD1. CDR1 and CDR2 from the germline V gene are SGHRS and YFSETQ. The V gene end was trimmed by 4 bases and the J gene end by 4 bases; junction bases not matched to a gene: 10. The CDR3 loop spans 15 amino acids. The CDR3 coding sequence is TGCGCCAGCAGCGTAACAGGGGTTGAGCGAGAGACCCAGTACTTC. Translation gives CASSVTGVERETQYF.

The chain carries TRBV30 and TRBJ2-3; 9 nucleotides match TRBD1. This CDR3 comprises 15 residues. Per the germline V gene, CDR1 is GTSNPN and CDR2 is SVGIG (reference sequence). V shed 4 bases, J shed 3 bases, and the junction held 8 bases outside the gene matches. The CDR3 nucleotides read TGTGCCTGGACTGAGGGACAGGGTGAAACAGATACGCAGTATTTT. It yields the protein CAWTEGQGETDTQYF.

This chain links TRBV12-5 with TRBJ2-3; 8 nucleotides match TRBD2. The CDR3 length is 16 residues. The V gene end was trimmed by 0 bases and the J gene end by 8 bases; junction bases not matched to a gene: 10. Germline V gene data show CDR1 as LGHNT and CDR2 as FRNRAP. The CDR3 nucleotides read TGTGCTAGTGGTTTGGTACTAGCGGACCCCAGTATTACGCAGTATTTT. Its protein product is CASGLVLADPSITQYF.

The chain carries TRBV19 and TRBJ1-5; D possibly corresponds to TRBD1 (6 bases). The CDR3 spans 17 residues. The germline V gene has CDR1 LNHDA and CDR2 SQIVND (reference sequence). V was pared by 5 bases and J by 0 bases, with 17 bases between. The CDR3 coding sequence is TGTGCCAGTAGTCCGGGACACTTAACTTATAGCAATCAGCCCCAGCATTTT. Protein: CASSPGHLTYSNQPQHF.

This chain joins TRBV5-1 and TRBJ2-1; TRBD2 aligns across 9 bases. The J segment lost 3 bases and the V segment lost 0 bases, leaving 4 bases of the junction unmatched. The CDR3 extends over 16 amino acids. Per the germline V gene, CDR1 is SGHRS and CDR2 is YFSETQ. CDR3 bases: TGCGCCAGCAGCTTGGCCGCGACTAGCGGCTACAATGAGCAGTTCTTC. It translates to CASSLAATSGYNEQFF. The variable domain in full, with the rest retrieved from reference TRBV5-1 and TRBJ2-1, is KAGVTQTPRYLIKTRGQQVTLSCSPISGHRSVSWYQQTPGQGLQFLFEYFSETQRNKGNFPGRFSGRQFSNSRSEMNVSTLELGDSALYLCASSLAATSGYNEQFFGPGTRLTVL.